This TCR beta chain was sequenced in a study of breast tumors, draining lymph nodes, adjacent tissues (dated by TCRdb to the mid-2010s). A note on the overall study: TCR beta repertoires were compared across tumor, adjacent nontumor tissue and axillary lymph nodes obtained from breast cancer patients. In human breast cancer, the study set out to evaluate how tumor, surrounding tissue and draining lymph node repertoires relate to one another and whether T cells may move between these sites. Broad study findings and their caveats: Tumor and nontumor tissue repertoires were found to be significantly more similar in luminal-like than in basal-like breast cancer. Tumor T-cell repertoires showed less diversity than lymph node repertoires and more diversity than nontumor tissue repertoires, and tumor T-cell repertoires showed preferential V and J gene usage. The conclusion that tumor T cells originate in lymph nodes was framed as consistent with a hypothesis rather than directly demonstrated. The data were judged consistent with most tumor T cells deriving from the lymph node and then expanding within tumor tissue.

This clonotype was counted many times. Which antigen it targets is not known. No much larger clone is present one base from it, and per-base qualities are unavailable. Sequencing relied on an Illumina HiSeq 2000. TCR beta chain libraries were generated through multiplex PCR amplification. The amplified TCR beta chain products were analyzed by high-throughput sequencing. TCRdb reprocessing: public reads trimmed at Q25 with fastp, clones called with MiXCR, in-frame beta chains kept. Rows matching on CDR3 protein sequence are summarized as one entry with the most common DNA and genes. The sample includes approximately 88,000 distinct CDR3 sequences, with around 29% observed a single time. 8% to 9% of the sample is in the top ten clones. Lymph node samples were obtained from the axillary draining lymph nodes of breast cancer patients. The CDR3 holds 12 amino acids from the cysteine to the phenylalanine. The sequence is cut down to CDR3 DNA, 36 bases in frame from base 1. As encoded in the germline V gene (reference sequence), CDR1 is MNHEY while CDR2 is SMNVEV. Trimming costs V 2 bases and J 7 bases, and their ends lie 8 bases apart.

The sequence derives from a female donor with breast cancer. Some clones in this sample may be carry-over from other donors' samples. The rearrangement combines TRBV27 with TRBJ2-5; TRBD1 might be the D gene, on 5 matching bases. The sequencing sample was made of axillary lymph node tissue. The nucleotide sequence is TGTGCCAGCAGTTTACAGGGCGGGACCCAGTACTTC. This translates into CASSLQGGTQYF.